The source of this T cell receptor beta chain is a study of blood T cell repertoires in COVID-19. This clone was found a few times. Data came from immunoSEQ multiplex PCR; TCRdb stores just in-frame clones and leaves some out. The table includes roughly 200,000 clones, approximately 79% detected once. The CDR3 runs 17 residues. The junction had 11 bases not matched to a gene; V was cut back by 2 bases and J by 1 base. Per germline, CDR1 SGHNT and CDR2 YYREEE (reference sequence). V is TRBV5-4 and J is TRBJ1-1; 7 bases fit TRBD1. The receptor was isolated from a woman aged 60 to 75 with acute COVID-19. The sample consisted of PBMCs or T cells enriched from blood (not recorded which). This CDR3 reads CASSFRVGGQTNTEAFF. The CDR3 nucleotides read TGTGCCAGCAGCTTCCGCGTCGGGGGACAGACGAACACTGAAGCTTTCTTT.